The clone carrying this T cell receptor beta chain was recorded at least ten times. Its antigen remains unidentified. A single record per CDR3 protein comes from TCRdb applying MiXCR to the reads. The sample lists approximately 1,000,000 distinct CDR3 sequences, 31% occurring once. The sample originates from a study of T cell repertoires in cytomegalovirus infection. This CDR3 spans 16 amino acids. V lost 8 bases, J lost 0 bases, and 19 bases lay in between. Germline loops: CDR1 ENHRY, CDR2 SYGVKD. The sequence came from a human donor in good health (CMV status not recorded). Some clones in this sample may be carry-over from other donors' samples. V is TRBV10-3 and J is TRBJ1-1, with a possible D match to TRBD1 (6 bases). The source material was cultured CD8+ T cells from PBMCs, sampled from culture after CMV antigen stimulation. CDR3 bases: TGTGCCATCCTACAGGGAGGGGGTTCGGTGAACACTGAAGCTTTCTTT. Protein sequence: CAILQGGGSVNTEAFF.